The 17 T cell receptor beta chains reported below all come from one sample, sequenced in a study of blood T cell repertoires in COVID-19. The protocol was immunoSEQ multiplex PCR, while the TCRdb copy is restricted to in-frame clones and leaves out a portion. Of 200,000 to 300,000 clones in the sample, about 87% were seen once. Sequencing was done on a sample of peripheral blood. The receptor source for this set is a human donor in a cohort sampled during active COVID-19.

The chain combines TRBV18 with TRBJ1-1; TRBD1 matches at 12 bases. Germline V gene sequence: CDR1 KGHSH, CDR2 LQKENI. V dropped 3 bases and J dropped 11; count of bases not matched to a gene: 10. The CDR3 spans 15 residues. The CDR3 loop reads CASSPRGTGGTGAFF. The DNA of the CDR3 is TGTGCCAGCTCACCTCGAGGGACAGGGGGCACAGGGGCTTTCTTT.

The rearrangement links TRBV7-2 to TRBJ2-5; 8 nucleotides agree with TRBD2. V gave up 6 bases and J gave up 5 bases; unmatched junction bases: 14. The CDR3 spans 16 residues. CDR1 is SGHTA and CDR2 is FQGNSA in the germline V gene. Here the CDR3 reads CASRNLPGGLGETQYF. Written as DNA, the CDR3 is TGTGCCAGCAGAAACCTGCCGGGGGGGCTAGGCGAGACCCAGTACTTC.

The CDR3 DNA reads TGTGCCAGCAGTCCGACGACAGGGTTGGGGGTTCAGCCCCAGCATTTT. Translation gives CASSPTTGLGVQPQHF. The chain links TRBV27 to TRBJ1-5; 7 nucleotides match TRBD1. CDR3 size: 16 residues. Germline CDR1 MNHEY, CDR2 SMNVEV (reference sequence). Trimming at V came to 5 bases and at J to 6 bases, leaving 13 bases not matched to a gene.

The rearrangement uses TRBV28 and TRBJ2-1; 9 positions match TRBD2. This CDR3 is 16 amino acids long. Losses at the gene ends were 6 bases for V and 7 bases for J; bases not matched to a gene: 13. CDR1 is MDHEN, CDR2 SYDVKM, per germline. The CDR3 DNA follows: TGTGCCAGCAGCCCGATTGGTTTAGCGGGGGCGAATGAGCAGTTCTTC. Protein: CASSPIGLAGANEQFF.

This CDR3 is CASSLKASSEQFF. The CDR3 DNA follows: TGTGCCAGCAGTTTAAAGGCTAGCTCTGAGCAGTTCTTC. The V gene is TRBV12-3 or TRBV12-4, the J gene TRBJ2-1; TRBD2 might be the D (5 bases). The V gene lost 2 bases and the J gene lost 9 bases, with 11 bases spanning the gap. CDR3 size: 13 residues.

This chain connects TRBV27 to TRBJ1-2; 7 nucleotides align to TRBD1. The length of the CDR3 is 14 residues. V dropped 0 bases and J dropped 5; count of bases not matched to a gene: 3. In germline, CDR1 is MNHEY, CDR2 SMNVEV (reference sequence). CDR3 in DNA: TGTGCCAGCAGTTTATCGGACAGGTCATATGGCTACACCTTC. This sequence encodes CASSLSDRSYGYTF.

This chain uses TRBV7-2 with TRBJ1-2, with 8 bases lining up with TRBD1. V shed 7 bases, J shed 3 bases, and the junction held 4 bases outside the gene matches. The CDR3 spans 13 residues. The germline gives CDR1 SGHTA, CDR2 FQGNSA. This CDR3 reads CASTPDRDYGYTF. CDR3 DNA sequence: TGTGCCAGCACCCCGGACAGGGACTATGGCTACACCTTC.

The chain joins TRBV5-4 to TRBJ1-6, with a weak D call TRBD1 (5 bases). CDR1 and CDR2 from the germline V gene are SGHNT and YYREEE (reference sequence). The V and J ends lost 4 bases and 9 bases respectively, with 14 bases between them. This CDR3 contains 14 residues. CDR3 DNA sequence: TGTGCCAGCAGCCAGGGAGGAGTGGGTTCACCCCTCCACTTT. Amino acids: CASSQGGVGSPLHF.

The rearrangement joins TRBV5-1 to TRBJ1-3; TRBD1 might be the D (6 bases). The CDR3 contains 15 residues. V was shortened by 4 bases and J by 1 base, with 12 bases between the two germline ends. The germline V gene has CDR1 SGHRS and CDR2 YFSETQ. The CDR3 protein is CASSQGTQSGNTIYF. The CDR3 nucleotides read TGCGCCAGCAGCCAGGGGACACAATCTGGAAACACCATATATTTT.

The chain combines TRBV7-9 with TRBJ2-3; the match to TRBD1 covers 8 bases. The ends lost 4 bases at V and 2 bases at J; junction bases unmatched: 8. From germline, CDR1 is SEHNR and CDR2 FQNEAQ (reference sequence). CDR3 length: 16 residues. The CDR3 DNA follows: TGTGCCAGCAGCTCCCCAGGGGGCCGAATCACAGATACGCAGTATTTT. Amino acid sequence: CASSSPGGRITDTQYF. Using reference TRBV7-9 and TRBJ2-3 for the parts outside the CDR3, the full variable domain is DTGVSQNPRHKITKRGQNVTFRCDPISEHNRLYWYRQTLGQGPEFLTYFQNEAQLEKSRLLSDRFSAERPKGSFSTLEIQRTEQGDSAMYLCASSSPGGRITDTQYFGPGTRLTVL.

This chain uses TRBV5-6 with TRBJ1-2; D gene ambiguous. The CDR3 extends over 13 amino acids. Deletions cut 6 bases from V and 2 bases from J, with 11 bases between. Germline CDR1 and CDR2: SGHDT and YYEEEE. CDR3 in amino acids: CASTPAGNYGYTF. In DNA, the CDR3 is TGTGCCAGCACCCCAGCGGGGAACTATGGCTACACCTTC. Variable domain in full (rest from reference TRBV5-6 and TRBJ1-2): DAGVTQSPTHLIKTRGQQVTLRCSPKSGHDTVSWYQQALGQGPQFIFQYYEEEERQRGNFPDRFSGHQFPNYSSELNVNALLLGDSALYLCASTPAGNYGYTFGSGTRLTVV.

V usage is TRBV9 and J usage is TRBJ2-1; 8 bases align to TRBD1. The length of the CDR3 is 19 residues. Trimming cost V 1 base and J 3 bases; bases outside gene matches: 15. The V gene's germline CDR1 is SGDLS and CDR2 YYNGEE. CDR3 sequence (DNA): TGTGCCAGCAGCGTAAGGGGGGCGATGGGCACAGGGGGCTACAATGAGCAGTTCTTC. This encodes CASSVRGAMGTGGYNEQFF.

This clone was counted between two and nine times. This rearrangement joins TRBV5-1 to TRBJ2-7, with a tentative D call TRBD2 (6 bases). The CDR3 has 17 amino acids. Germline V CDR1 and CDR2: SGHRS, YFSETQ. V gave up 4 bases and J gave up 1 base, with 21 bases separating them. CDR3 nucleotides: TGCGCCAGCAGCCGGACTCCCTCTCGGGAGTTTTCCTACGAGCAGTACTTC. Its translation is CASSRTPSREFSYEQYF.

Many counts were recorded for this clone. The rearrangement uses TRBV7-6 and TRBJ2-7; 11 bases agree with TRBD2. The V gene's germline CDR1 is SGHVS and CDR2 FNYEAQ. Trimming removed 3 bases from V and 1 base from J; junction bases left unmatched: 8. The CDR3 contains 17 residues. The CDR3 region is CASSLLAGGRESYEQYF. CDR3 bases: TGTGCCAGCAGCTTGCTAGCGGGAGGTAGGGAATCCTACGAGCAGTACTTC.

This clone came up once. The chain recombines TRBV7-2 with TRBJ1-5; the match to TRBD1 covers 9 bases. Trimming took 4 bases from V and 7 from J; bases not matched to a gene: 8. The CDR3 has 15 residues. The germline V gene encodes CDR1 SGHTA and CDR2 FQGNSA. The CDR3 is CASSWRTGEGQPQHF. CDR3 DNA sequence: TGTGCCAGCAGCTGGAGGACAGGGGAAGGACAGCCCCAGCATTTT. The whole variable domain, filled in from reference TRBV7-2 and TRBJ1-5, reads GAGVSQSPSNKVTEKGKDVELRCDPISGHTALYWYRQSLGQGLEFLIYFQGNSAPDKSGLPSDRFSAERTGGSVSTLTIQRTQQEDSAVYLCASSWRTGEGQPQHFGDGTRLSIL.

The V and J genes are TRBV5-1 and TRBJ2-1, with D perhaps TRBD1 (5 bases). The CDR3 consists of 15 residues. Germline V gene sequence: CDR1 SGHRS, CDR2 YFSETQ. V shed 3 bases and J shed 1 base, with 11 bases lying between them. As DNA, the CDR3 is TGCGCCAGCAGCTATGGGGCTCCGTCCTACAATGAGCAGTTCTTC. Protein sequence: CASSYGAPSYNEQFF.

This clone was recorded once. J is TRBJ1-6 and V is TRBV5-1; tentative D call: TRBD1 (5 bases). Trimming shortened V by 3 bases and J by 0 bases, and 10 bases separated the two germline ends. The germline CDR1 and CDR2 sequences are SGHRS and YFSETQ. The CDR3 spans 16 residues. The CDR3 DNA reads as TGCGCCAGCAGCTCTAGGGGCCTCTCCTATAATTCACCCCTCCACTTT. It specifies CASSSRGLSYNSPLHF. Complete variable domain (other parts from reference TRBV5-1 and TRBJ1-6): KAGVTQTPRYLIKTRGQQVTLSCSPISGHRSVSWYQQTPGQGLQFLFEYFSETQRNKGNFPGRFSGRQFSNSRSEMNVSTLELGDSALYLCASSSRGLSYNSPLHFGNGTRLTVT.